This TCR beta chain emerged from a study of blood T cell repertoires in COVID-19. Germline V gene sequence: CDR1 SGHNT, CDR2 YENEEA. This CDR3 has 15 amino acids. The junction had 7 bases not matched to a gene; V was cut back by 4 bases and J by 6 bases. Profiled with immunoSEQ multiplex PCR; TCRdb holds only in-frame clones, not every one. Of approximately 440,000 clones listed, around 88% are singletons. The origin of this receptor is a woman aged 50 to 60 with COVID-19, enrolled during active disease. The sequencing input was peripheral blood. The genes are TRBV11-3 and TRBJ2-1, with TRBD2 matching 9 bases. CDR3 region: CASSSRRGGPNEQFF. CDR3 in DNA: TGTGCCAGCAGCTCACGGCGGGGGGGGCCCAATGAGCAGTTCTTC.